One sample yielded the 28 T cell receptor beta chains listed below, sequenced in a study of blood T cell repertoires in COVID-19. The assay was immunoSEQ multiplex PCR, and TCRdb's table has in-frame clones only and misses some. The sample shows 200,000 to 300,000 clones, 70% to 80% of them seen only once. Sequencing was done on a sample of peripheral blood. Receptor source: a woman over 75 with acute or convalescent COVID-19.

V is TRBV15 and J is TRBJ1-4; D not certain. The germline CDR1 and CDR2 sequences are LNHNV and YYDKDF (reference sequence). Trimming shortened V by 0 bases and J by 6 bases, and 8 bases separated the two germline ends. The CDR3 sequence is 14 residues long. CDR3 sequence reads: CATSRDWQYEKLFF. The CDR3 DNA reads TGTGCCACCAGCAGAGATTGGCAGTATGAAAAACTGTTTTTT.

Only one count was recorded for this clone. The CDR3 bases are TGTGCCAGCAGTTCCCAGGGGTTCATGAACACTGAAGCTTTCTTT. Its protein product is CASSSQGFMNTEAFF. The rearrangement joins TRBV2 to TRBJ1-1; D may be TRBD1 (6 bases). Germline CDR1 reads SNHLY; CDR2 reads FYNNEI. The CDR3 spans 15 residues. V was trimmed by 5 bases and J by 0 bases, leaving 13 bases between them.

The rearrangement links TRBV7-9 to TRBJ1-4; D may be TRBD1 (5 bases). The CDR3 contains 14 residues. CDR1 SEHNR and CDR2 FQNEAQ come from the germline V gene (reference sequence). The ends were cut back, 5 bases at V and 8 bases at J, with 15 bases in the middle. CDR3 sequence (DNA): TGTGCCAGCAGCGGCAGGGTCCAGGGAGAAAAACTGTTTTTT. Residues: CASSGRVQGEKLFF.

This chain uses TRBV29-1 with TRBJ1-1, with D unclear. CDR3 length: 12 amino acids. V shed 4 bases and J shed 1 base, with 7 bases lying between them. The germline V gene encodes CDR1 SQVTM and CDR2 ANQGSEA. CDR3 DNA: TGCAGCGTTGCGGGTGGGAACACTGAAGCTTTCTTT. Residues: CSVAGGNTEAFF.

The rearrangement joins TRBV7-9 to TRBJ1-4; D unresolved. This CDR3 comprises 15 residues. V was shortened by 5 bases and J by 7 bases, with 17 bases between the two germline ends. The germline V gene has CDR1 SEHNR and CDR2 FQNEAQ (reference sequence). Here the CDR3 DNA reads TGTGCCAGCAGCGCTACTGAGTTACGAGGTGAAAAACTGTTTTTT. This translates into CASSATELRGEKLFF.

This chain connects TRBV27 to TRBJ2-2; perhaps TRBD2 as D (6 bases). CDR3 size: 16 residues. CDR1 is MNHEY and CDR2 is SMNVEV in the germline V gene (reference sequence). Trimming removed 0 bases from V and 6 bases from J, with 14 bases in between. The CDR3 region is CASSLSAGTRPGELFF. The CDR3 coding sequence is TGTGCCAGCAGTTTATCTGCGGGAACAAGGCCCGGGGAGCTGTTTTTT.

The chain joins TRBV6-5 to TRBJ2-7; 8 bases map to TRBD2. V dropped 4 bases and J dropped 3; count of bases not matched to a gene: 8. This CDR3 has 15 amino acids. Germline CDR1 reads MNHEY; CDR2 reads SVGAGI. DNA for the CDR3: TGTGCCAGCAGTTCCCACGCGGGGGGAGACTACGAGCAGTACTTC. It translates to CASSSHAGGDYEQYF.

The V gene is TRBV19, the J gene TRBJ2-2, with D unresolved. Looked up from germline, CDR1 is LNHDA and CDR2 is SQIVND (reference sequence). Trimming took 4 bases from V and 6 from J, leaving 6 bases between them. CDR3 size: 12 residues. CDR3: CASSTPPGELFF. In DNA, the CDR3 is TGTGCCAGTAGTACCCCTCCCGGGGAGCTGTTTTTT.

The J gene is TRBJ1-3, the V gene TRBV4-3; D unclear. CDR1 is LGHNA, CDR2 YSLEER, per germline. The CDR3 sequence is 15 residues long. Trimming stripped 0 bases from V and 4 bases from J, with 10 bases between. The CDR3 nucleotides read TGCGCCAGCAGCCAAGAGAGCCTCGTCGGAAACACCATATATTTT. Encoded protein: CASSQESLVGNTIYF.

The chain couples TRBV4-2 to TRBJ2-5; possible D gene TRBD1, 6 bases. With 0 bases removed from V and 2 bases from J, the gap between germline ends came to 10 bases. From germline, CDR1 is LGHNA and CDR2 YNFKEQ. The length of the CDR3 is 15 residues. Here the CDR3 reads CASSQDLTGQETQYF. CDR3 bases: TGTGCCAGCAGCCAAGATCTGACAGGACAAGAGACCCAGTACTTC.

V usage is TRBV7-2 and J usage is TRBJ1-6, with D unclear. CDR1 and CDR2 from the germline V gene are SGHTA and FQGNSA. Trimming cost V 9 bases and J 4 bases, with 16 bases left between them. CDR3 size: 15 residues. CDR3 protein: CASVQSLLYNSPLHF. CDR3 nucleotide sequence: TGTGCCAGTGTCCAGTCCCTTTTATATAATTCACCCCTCCACTTT.

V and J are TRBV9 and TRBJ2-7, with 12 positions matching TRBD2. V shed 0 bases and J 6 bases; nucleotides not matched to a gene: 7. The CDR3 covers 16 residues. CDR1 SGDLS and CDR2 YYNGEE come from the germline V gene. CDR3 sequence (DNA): TGTGCCAGCAGCGTAGGTCCTAGCGGGAGGGTTTCCGAGCAGTACTTC. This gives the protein CASSVGPSGRVSEQYF.

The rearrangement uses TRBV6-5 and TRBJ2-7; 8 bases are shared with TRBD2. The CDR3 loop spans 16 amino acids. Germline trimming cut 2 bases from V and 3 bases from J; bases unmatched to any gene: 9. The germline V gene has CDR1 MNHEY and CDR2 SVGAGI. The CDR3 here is CASSYGPGLVGYEQYF. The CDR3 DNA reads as TGTGCCAGCAGTTACGGACCGGGACTAGTTGGCTACGAGCAGTACTTC.

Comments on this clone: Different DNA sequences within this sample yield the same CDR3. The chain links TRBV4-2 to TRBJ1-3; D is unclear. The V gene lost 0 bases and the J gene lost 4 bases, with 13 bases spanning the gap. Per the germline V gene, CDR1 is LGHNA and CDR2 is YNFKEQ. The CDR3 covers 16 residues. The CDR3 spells CASSQEGGPAGNTIYF. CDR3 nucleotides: TGTGCCAGCAGCCAAGAAGGAGGACCAGCCGGAAACACCATATATTTT.

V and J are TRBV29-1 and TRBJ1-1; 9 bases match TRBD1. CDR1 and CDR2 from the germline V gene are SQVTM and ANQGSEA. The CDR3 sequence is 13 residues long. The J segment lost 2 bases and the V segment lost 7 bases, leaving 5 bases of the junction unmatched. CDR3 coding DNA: TGCAGCGCCCGGGGACAGGGTAACACTGAAGCTTTCTTT. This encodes CSARGQGNTEAFF.

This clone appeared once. CDR3 DNA sequence: TGTGCCAGCAGCCCACGAAGGCAAGCGGGCTTTGGTTTGGAGCAGTACTTC. Protein sequence: CASSPRRQAGFGLEQYF. The gene calls are TRBV7-8 and TRBJ2-7, with a weak D call TRBD2 (6 bases). The CDR3 spans 17 residues. Germline loops: CDR1 SGHVS, CDR2 FQNEAQ. Trimming stripped 5 bases from V and 7 bases from J, with 27 bases between.

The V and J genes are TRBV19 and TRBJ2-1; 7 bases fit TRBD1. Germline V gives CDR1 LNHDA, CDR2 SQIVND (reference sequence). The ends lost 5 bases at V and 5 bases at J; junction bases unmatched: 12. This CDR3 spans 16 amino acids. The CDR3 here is CASSLTRGSFNNEQFF. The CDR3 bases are TGTGCCAGTAGTCTCACCAGGGGGAGTTTTAACAATGAGCAGTTCTTC. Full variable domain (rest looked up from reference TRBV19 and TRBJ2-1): DGGITQSPKYLFRKEGQNVTLSCEQNLNHDAMYWYRQDPGQGLRLIYYSQIVNDFQKGDIAEGYSVSREKKESFPLTVTSAQKNPTAFYLCASSLTRGSFNNEQFFGPGTRLTVL.

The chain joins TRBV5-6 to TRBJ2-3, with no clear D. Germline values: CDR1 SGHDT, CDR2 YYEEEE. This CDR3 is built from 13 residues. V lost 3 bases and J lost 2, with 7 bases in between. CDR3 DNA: TGTGCCAGCAGCTCACTTTACACAGATACGCAGTATTTT. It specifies CASSSLYTDTQYF.

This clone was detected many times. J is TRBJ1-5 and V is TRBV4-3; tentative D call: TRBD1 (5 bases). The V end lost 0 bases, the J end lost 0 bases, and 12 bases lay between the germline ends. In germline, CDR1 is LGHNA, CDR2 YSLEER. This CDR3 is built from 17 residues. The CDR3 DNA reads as TGCGCCAGCAGCCAAGATCCGCAGGGTGATAGCAATCAGCCCCAGCATTTT. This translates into CASSQDPQGDSNQPQHF.

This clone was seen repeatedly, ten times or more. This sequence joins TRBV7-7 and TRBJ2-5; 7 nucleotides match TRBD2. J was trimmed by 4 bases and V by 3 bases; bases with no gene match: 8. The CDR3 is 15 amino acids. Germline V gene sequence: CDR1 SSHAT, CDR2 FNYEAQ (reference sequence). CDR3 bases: TGTGCCAGCAGCTTGGGAGCGGGGCAGGGAGAGACCCAGTACTTC. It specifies CASSLGAGQGETQYF.

In nucleotides, the CDR3 is TGTGCCAGCAGTCCAAGACTAGCGGTTAACTACAATGAGCAGTTCTTC. It specifies CASSPRLAVNYNEQFF. The chain joins TRBV27 to TRBJ2-1; 9 nucleotides line up with TRBD2. Per the germline V gene, CDR1 is MNHEY and CDR2 is SMNVEV (reference sequence). This CDR3 has 16 residues. Trimming removed 5 bases from V and 3 bases from J; junction bases left unmatched: 8.

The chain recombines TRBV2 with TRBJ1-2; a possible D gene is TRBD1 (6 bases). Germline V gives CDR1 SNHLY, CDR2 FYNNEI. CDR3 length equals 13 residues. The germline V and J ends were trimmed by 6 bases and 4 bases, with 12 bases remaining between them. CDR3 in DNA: TGTGCCAGCAGACCGGGACAATTCTATGGCTACACCTTC. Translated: CASRPGQFYGYTF.

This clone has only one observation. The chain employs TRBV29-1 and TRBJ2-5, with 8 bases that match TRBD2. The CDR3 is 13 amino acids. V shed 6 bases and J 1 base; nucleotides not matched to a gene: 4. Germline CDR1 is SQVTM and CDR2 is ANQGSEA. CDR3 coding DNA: TGCAGCGTAGTAGCGGGGTCCCAAGAGACCCAGTACTTC. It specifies CSVVAGSQETQYF.

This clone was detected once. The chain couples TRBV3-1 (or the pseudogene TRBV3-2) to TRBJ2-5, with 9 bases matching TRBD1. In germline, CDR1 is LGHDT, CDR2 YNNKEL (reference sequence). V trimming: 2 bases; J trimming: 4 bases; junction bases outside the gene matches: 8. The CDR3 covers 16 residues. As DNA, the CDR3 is TGTGCCAGCAGCCAACGTACAGGGGGCCTAGGAGAGACCCAGTACTTC. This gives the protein CASSQRTGGLGETQYF.

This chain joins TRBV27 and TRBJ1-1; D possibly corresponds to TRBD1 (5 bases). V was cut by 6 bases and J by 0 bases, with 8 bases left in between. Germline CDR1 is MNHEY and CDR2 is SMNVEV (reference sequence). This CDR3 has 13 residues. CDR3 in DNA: TGTGCCAGCAGGGTGACAGTGAACACTGAAGCTTTCTTT. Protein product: CASRVTVNTEAFF.

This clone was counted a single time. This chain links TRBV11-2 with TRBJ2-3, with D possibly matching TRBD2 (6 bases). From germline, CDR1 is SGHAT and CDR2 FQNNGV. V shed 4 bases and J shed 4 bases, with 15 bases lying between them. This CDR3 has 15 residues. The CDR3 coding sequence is TGTGCCAGCAGCTCCTCCGGGACTGGAGCAGATACGCAGTATTTT. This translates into CASSSSGTGADTQYF.

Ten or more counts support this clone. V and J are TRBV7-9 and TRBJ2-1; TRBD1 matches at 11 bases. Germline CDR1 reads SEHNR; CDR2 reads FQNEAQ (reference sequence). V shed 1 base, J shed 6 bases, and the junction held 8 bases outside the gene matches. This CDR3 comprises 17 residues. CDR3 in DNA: TGTGCCAGCAGCTTAGTGCGGACAGGGGGCTTTTTCAATGAGCAGTTCTTC. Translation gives CASSLVRTGGFFNEQFF. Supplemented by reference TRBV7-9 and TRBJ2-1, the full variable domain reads DTGVSQNPRHKITKRGQNVTFRCDPISEHNRLYWYRQTLGQGPEFLTYFQNEAQLEKSRLLSDRFSAERPKGSFSTLEIQRTEQGDSAMYLCASSLVRTGGFFNEQFFGPGTRLTVL.

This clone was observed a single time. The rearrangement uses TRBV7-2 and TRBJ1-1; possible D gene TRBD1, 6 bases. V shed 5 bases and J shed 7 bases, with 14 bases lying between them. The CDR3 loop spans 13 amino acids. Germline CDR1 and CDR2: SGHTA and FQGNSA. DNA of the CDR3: TGTGCCAGCAGCCTACAGGGTCGGGGTGAAGCTTTCTTT. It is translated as CASSLQGRGEAFF.